This TCR beta chain was sequenced for a study of beta chain features in type 1 diabetes. About the research overall: Investigators examined 107,917,701 sorted cells across all samples.

V lost 6 bases, J lost 7 bases, and 5 bases stayed unmatched. Per the germline V gene, CDR1 is LGHNT and CDR2 is FRNRAP. The length of the CDR3 is 13 residues. Findings and caveats of the study: There were fewer insertions and more deletions at the VDJ junctions of type 1 diabetes patients. Naive, central memory and Treg TCRB repertoires appeared more alike in patients than in healthy donors.

Sorting with CD45RO/CCR7/CD25/CD127/CD95/CD27 yielded naive, central memory, regulatory and stem-like memory CD4+ cells. The isolated RNA, all of it, was reverse transcribed, so expressed TCRB transcripts were what got sequenced. Here immunoSEQ multiplex PCR was the method, and the copy in TCRdb shows in-frame clones only, minus some. The table lists 300,000 to 350,000 clones, around a fifth of them singletons, with roughly 0.045% in the top ten. This clone came up a few times. What it recognizes is unknown. The receptor was derived from a woman younger than 30 in good health. Sequencing was carried out using naive CD4+ T cells from blood. V and J are TRBV12-5 and TRBJ1-5, with 8 bases lining up with TRBD1. CDR3 bases: TGTGCTAGTGGGGACAGGGACGGACAGCCCCAGCATTTT. The encoded protein is CASGDRDGQPQHF.